The 25 T cell receptor beta chains listed next were all sequenced from one sample in a study of CD8+ T cells in alopecia areata. RNA, once extracted, was reverse transcribed into cDNA for use as the sequencing template. The assay was immunoSEQ multiplex PCR, and TCRdb's table has in-frame clones only and misses some. The repertoire consists of roughly 76,000 clones, with around 30% occurring once and the leading ten covering under 15%. Sample treatment: oral pan-JAK inhibitor, 5-10 mg twice daily. The sequenced sample was CD8+ T cells sorted from blood, obtained at week 4, from a patient treated with tofacitinib. The receptors shown here come from a human donor with alopecia areata.

Only one count was recorded for this clone. The chain carries TRBV30 and TRBJ1-1; 10 bases match TRBD1. Looked up from germline, CDR1 is GTSNPN and CDR2 is SVGIG (reference sequence). This CDR3 has 15 residues. Trimming at V came to 1 base and at J to 0 bases, leaving 2 bases not matched to a gene. The CDR3 DNA sequence: TGTGCCTGGAGTGCCGGGACAGGGGTGAACACTGAAGCTTTCTTT. Translated, it gives CAWSAGTGVNTEAFF.

In its sample, this clone is medium-sized (0.01 to 0.1%). This same CDR3 is encoded by further DNA sequences in the sample. V usage is TRBV9 and J usage is TRBJ2-3; D is possibly TRBD2 (5 bases). In germline, CDR1 is SGDLS, CDR2 YYNGEE. CDR3 size: 15 residues. Trimming removed 0 bases at V and 2 bases at J, with 10 bases between. CDR3 sequence: CASSVETGSTDTQYF. CDR3 nucleotides: TGTGCCAGCAGCGTAGAGACGGGATCCACAGATACGCAGTATTTT.

This clone was seen more than once but under ten times. The CDR3: CASSYGSSGANVLTF. CDR3 DNA: TGTGCCAGCAGTTACGGTAGCTCTGGGGCCAACGTCCTGACTTTC. The chain couples TRBV6-5 to TRBJ2-6; D is unresolved. In germline, CDR1 is MNHEY, CDR2 SVGAGI. V gave up 2 bases and J gave up 0 bases, with 5 bases separating them. The CDR3 is 15 residues long.

The chain has TRBV14 and TRBJ2-5; D uncertain. Germline V gene data show CDR1 as SGHDN and CDR2 as FVKESK. The CDR3 sequence is 14 residues long. Trimming cost V 5 bases and J 2 bases, with 12 bases left between them. CDR3 in DNA: TGTGCCAGCAGCGCAAGTCGATATCAAGAGACCCAGTACTTC. Its protein is CASSASRYQETQYF.

The V call is TRBV7-2, the J call TRBJ2-7; 7 nucleotides agree with TRBD1. The V segment lost 0 bases and the J segment 4 bases; nucleotides outside the gene matches: 3. Germline assignment: CDR1 SGHTA and CDR2 FQGNSA. This CDR3 is built from 14 residues. The CDR3 spells CASSLATGKYEQYF. The CDR3 coding sequence is TGTGCCAGCAGCTTAGCGACAGGGAAGTACGAGCAGTACTTC.

There are a few counts of this clone. V usage is TRBV10-3 and J usage is TRBJ2-2, with 10 bases that match TRBD2. The junction had 10 bases not matched to a gene; V was cut back by 0 bases and J by 6 bases. The CDR3 contains 18 residues. CDR1 is ENHRY and CDR2 is SYGVKD in the germline V gene. The CDR3 protein is CAISESRLAGVVAGELFF. CDR3 in DNA: TGTGCCATCAGTGAGTCACGGCTAGCGGGAGTGGTGGCCGGGGAGCTGTTTTTT.

This clone was seen a few times. The sample contains more than one DNA sequence encoding this CDR3. V gene TRBV29-1 combines with J gene TRBJ2-1, with D unclear. The CDR3 length is 11 residues. Trimming shortened V by 6 bases and J by 5 bases, and 8 bases separated the two germline ends. Germline CDR1 and CDR2: SQVTM and ANQGSEA. The DNA for the CDR3 is TGCAGCGTAGACTCTGACAATGAGCAGTTCTTC. It is translated as CSVDSDNEQFF.

This clone was observed a handful of times. This chain joins TRBV28 and TRBJ2-7, with 7 bases identical to TRBD1. The CDR3 is made up of 14 amino acids. The germline V gene has CDR1 MDHEN and CDR2 SYDVKM. Losses at the gene ends were 6 bases for V and 3 bases for J; bases not matched to a gene: 8. The CDR3 region has the DNA TGTGCCAGCAGCCGAACAGGGGTCGGCTACGAGCAGTACTTC. It encodes CASSRTGVGYEQYF.

This clone was seen more than once but under ten times. This chain links TRBV29-1 with TRBJ2-7, with 7 bases matching TRBD2. Germline CDR1 reads SQVTM; CDR2 reads ANQGSEA. V shed 1 base, J shed 0 bases, and the junction held 0 bases outside the gene matches. The CDR3 is 13 amino acids. The CDR3 is CSVEGGGSYEQYF. CDR3 nucleotides: TGCAGCGTTGAAGGCGGGGGCTCCTACGAGCAGTACTTC.

The rearrangement joins TRBV19 to TRBJ2-1; 8 bases are a match to TRBD2. CDR3 length: 16 amino acids. V shed 7 bases, J shed 5 bases, and the junction held 13 bases outside the gene matches. The germline CDR1 and CDR2 sequences are LNHDA and SQIVND (reference sequence). CDR3 amino acids: CASTTGLAETNNEQFF. Written as DNA, the CDR3 is TGTGCCAGTACCACCGGACTAGCTGAGACTAACAATGAGCAGTTCTTC.

V usage is TRBV29-1 and J usage is TRBJ2-7; 7 bases align to TRBD1. The CDR3 spans 10 residues. V gave up 7 bases and J gave up 5 bases; unmatched junction bases: 2. The germline gives CDR1 SQVTM, CDR2 ANQGSEA. The CDR3 DNA follows: TGCAGCGCAACAGGGGACGAGCAGTACTTC. It translates to CSATGDEQYF.

The genes are TRBV25-1 and TRBJ1-1; no definite D call. CDR1 and CDR2 from the germline V gene are MGHDK and SYGVNS. V gave up 4 bases and J gave up 0 bases, with 12 bases separating them. The CDR3 spans 15 residues. CDR3 sequence reads: CASSVRGAMNTEAFF. CDR3 nucleotides: TGTGCCAGCAGTGTGCGGGGTGCGATGAACACTGAAGCTTTCTTT.

As to this clone: This is likely an artifact of a read error, given a far larger clone one base away. At the DNA level, this CDR3 is encoded by other sequences in the same sample as well. V gene TRBV5-5 combines with J gene TRBJ2-1, with TRBD2 identical over 8 bases. The germline CDR1 and CDR2 sequences are SGHKS and YYEKEE (reference sequence). V dropped 4 bases and J dropped 2; count of bases not matched to a gene: 5. This CDR3 region has 15 residues. The CDR3 sequence: CASSQGLAPYNEQFF. The CDR3 DNA reads as TGTGCCAGCAGCCAAGGACTAGCCCCCTACAATGAGCAGTTCTTC.

The V and J genes are TRBV30 and TRBJ2-7, with D possibly being TRBD1 (5 bases). With 1 base removed from V and 9 bases from J, the gap between germline ends came to 13 bases. Germline V gives CDR1 GTSNPN, CDR2 SVGIG (reference sequence). The CDR3 has 12 residues. The CDR3 sequence is CAWSGGGEVQYF. Written as DNA, the CDR3 is TGTGCCTGGAGTGGGGGCGGAGAAGTGCAGTACTTC.

The chain employs TRBV7-2 and TRBJ2-4, with D possibly being TRBD1 or TRBD2 (5 bases each). Germline assignment: CDR1 SGHTA and CDR2 FQGNSA. The CDR3 runs to 12 residues. V dropped 1 base and J dropped 8 bases, with 6 bases sitting between them. The chain's CDR3 is CASSLVGDIQYF. The CDR3 region has the DNA TGTGCCAGCAGCTTAGTGGGGGACATTCAGTACTTC.

The chain joins TRBV7-9 to TRBJ2-5, with 8 bases fitting TRBD1. The CDR3 consists of 15 residues. The trim removed 5 bases at V and 0 bases at J, leaving 5 bases unmatched. Germline V gene sequence: CDR1 SEHNR, CDR2 FQNEAQ (reference sequence). The CDR3: CASSPLGQDQETQYF. CDR3 nucleotide sequence: TGTGCCAGCAGCCCCTTGGGACAGGACCAAGAGACCCAGTACTTC.

This clone was counted a few times. The V and J genes are TRBV6-1 and TRBJ2-2; D is possibly TRBD2 (5 bases). CDR1 MNHNS and CDR2 SASEGT come from the germline V gene. The CDR3 has 15 residues. Trimming left V 0 bases short and J 8 bases short, with 13 bases between. CDR3 DNA sequence: TGTGCCAGCAGTGAAGCGCGTGATGGGAGTGGGGAGCTGTTTTTT. Amino acid sequence: CASSEARDGSGELFF.

The chain uses TRBV29-1 and TRBJ2-7; 8 nucleotides align to TRBD2. The V and J ends lost 4 bases and 2 bases, in that order; junction bases with no gene match: 4. Per the germline V gene, CDR1 is SQVTM and CDR2 is ANQGSEA. This CDR3 comprises 13 residues. The CDR3 sequence is CSVGLANTYEQYF. For the CDR3, the DNA is TGCAGCGTTGGACTAGCGAACACCTACGAGCAGTACTTC.

The rearrangement uses TRBV29-1 and TRBJ1-1; 9 bases map to TRBD1. CDR1 and CDR2 from the germline V gene are SQVTM and ANQGSEA. Trimming took 6 bases from V and 8 from J; bases not matched to a gene: 1. The CDR3 sequence is 10 residues long. Written as DNA, the CDR3 is TGCAGCGTCGGACAGGGGGAAGCTTTCTTT. This sequence encodes CSVGQGEAFF.

The genes are TRBV5-4 and TRBJ2-7, with 7 bases matching TRBD1. Germline lookup yields CDR1 SGHNT and CDR2 YYREEE (reference sequence). Trimming removed 1 base from V and 3 bases from J; junction bases left unmatched: 1. The CDR3 extends over 13 amino acids. CDR3 DNA sequence: TGTGCCAGCAGCTTGAGGGACAGCTACGAGCAGTACTTC. Protein product: CASSLRDSYEQYF.

This chain uses TRBV7-9 with TRBJ2-7; D is unresolved. The V gene lost 6 bases and the J gene lost 4 bases, with 10 bases spanning the gap. CDR1 is SEHNR and CDR2 is FQNEAQ in the germline V gene (reference sequence). The CDR3 extends over 12 amino acids. This CDR3 reads CASSNFHYEQYF. DNA of the CDR3: TGTGCCAGCAGTAATTTCCATTACGAGCAGTACTTC.

There are a few counts of this clone. V and J are TRBV29-1 and TRBJ2-5; no clear D. Germline assignment: CDR1 SQVTM and CDR2 ANQGSEA. Between the trimmed V and J ends, which lost 6 bases and 5 bases, there was a span of 7 bases. This CDR3 region has 10 residues. The CDR3 reads CSVIWETQYF. The CDR3 region has the DNA TGCAGCGTAATCTGGGAGACCCAGTACTTC.

This chain uses TRBV7-9 with TRBJ2-7, with TRBD1 matching over 9 bases. This CDR3 has 13 amino acids. Trimming took 4 bases from V and 6 from J; bases not matched to a gene: 4. The germline gives CDR1 SEHNR, CDR2 FQNEAQ (reference sequence). CDR3: CASSWLTGGEQYF. The CDR3 nucleotides are TGTGCCAGCAGCTGGCTGACAGGGGGCGAGCAGTACTTC.

CDR3 sequence: CSVLTGESTEAFF. As DNA, the CDR3 is TGCAGCGTCCTGACAGGGGAGAGTACTGAAGCTTTCTTT. This chain connects TRBV29-1 to TRBJ1-1; TRBD1 agrees at 8 bases. The CDR3 contains 13 residues. V dropped 6 bases and J dropped 5; count of bases not matched to a gene: 8. Per the germline V gene, CDR1 is SQVTM and CDR2 is ANQGSEA.

The V call is TRBV6-5, the J call TRBJ2-7; TRBD1 agrees at 8 bases. Germline CDR1 reads MNHEY; CDR2 reads SVGAGI. CDR3 length: 13 amino acids. After removal of 1 base from V and 6 bases from J, the junction contained 2 bases not matched to a gene. In DNA, the CDR3 is TGTGCCAGCAGTTACTACAGGGGGGCCGAGCAGTACTTC. This gives the protein CASSYYRGAEQYF.